This T cell receptor beta chain appears in the sequencing data of a study of post-analysis software for immune sequencing data. Background on the study: Relapsing-remitting, secondary progressive and progressive-relapsing forms of multiple sclerosis all featured among disease courses. General study points: About five TRBV segments appeared more often in patients than in controls, and TRBV5-6, TRBV5-1 and TRBV20-1 were among these.

Details on this clonotype: Its antigen is unknown.

Each TCR beta cDNA library carried unique molecular identifiers. TCRdb itself ran the PCR reads through MiXCR, one entry per CDR3 protein. Among approximately 730,000 distinct CDR3 sequences listed, about half were seen once. The V and J ends lost 1 base and 8 bases, in that order; junction bases with no gene match: 4. CDR1 is SEHNR, CDR2 FQNEAQ, per germline (reference sequence). The CDR3 totals 13 residues. V and J are TRBV7-9 and TRBJ1-2; 7 bases line up with TRBD1. This clonotype was sampled from a girl aged 10-17 years with multiple sclerosis. Material for sequencing was blood. The CDR3 is CASSLEGDSGYTF. Here the CDR3 DNA reads TGTGCCAGCAGCTTAGAAGGGGACAGCGGCTACACCTTC.